A selection of T cell receptor beta chains follows, all from one sample in a study of T cell responses to AZD1222 COVID-19 vaccine. Profiling relied on immunoSEQ multiplex PCR, and the TCRdb table lists in-frame clones only, not all of them. Here the sample spans about 99,000 clones, about nine tenths being singletons. The sample consisted of peripheral blood, taken 28 days after the second AZD1222 dose. The source of these receptors is an adult who received the AZD1222 COVID-19 vaccine. Both conserved end residues are part of each CDR3. The D gene is left open where the match is weak. Clone size is stated in some rows and not others, as once, few, many or a class when expanded.

size: -
D: -
V: TRBV4-2
J: TRBJ2-3
CDR3: CASSQAPKTHGTSHYTQYF
DNA: TGTGCCAGCAGCCAAGCTCCCAAAACTCACGGGACTTCTCATTATACGCAGTATTTT

size: -
D: TRBD1
V: TRBV30
J: TRBJ2-1
CDR3: CAWSAQGASNEQFF
DNA: TGTGCCTGGAGCGCGCAGGGGGCCTCCAATGAGCAGTTCTTC

size: -
D: -
V: TRBV24-1
J: TRBJ2-3
CDR3: CATSMQGDNTDTQYF
DNA: TGTGCCACCAGCATGCAAGGGGATAACACAGATACGCAGTATTTT

size: -
D: TRBD1
V: TRBV15
J: TRBJ2-2
CDR3: CATSRPGGTGIPGELFF
DNA: TGTGCCACCAGCAGACCCGGGGGGACAGGGATCCCCGGGGAGCTGTTTTTT

size: -
D: -
V: TRBV6-1
J: TRBJ1-2
CDR3: CASSEVGDAGYTF
DNA: TGTGCCAGCAGTGAAGTAGGGGACGCTGGCTACACCTTC

size: once
D: -
V: TRBV9
J: TRBJ2-7
CDR3: CASSGARRGESSYEQYF
DNA: TGTGCCAGCAGCGGAGCCCGAAGGGGGGAGTCATCCTACGAGCAGTACTTC

size: -
D: TRBD1
V: TRBV4-1
J: TRBJ1-2
CDR3: CASSASPGGGYTF
DNA: TGCGCCAGCAGCGCAAGTCCAGGGGGTGGCTACACCTTC

size: -
D: -
V: TRBV4-1
J: TRBJ2-1
CDR3: CASSQVHREKYNEQFF
DNA: TGCGCCAGCAGCCAAGTGCATAGGGAGAAATACAATGAGCAGTTCTTC

size: -
D: TRBD1
V: TRBV5-1
J: TRBJ2-1
CDR3: CASSFGQDIYNEQFF
DNA: TGCGCCAGCAGCTTCGGACAGGATATTTACAATGAGCAGTTCTTC

size: -
D: TRBD2
V: TRBV4-3
J: TRBJ2-3
CDR3: CASSPGLAGGGNTDTQYF
DNA: TGCGCCAGCAGCCCCGGGCTAGCGGGAGGAGGGAACACAGATACGCAGTATTTT

size: -
D: TRBD1
V: TRBV2
J: TRBJ2-7
CDR3: CASNRRDRSYEQYF
DNA: TGTGCCAGCAATAGGAGGGACAGGTCCTACGAGCAGTACTTC

size: once
D: -
V: TRBV11-2
J: TRBJ2-2
CDR3: CASSFSWRRAGELFF
DNA: TGTGCCAGCAGCTTTTCATGGAGGAGGGCCGGGGAGCTGTTTTTT

size: -
D: TRBD1
V: TRBV5-1
J: TRBJ2-1
CDR3: CASSLFGQGYNEQFF
DNA: TGCGCCAGCAGCTTGTTCGGACAGGGGTACAATGAGCAGTTCTTC

size: -
D: -
V: TRBV13
J: TRBJ1-1
CDR3: CASSLGLRGGDTEAFF
DNA: TGTGCCAGCAGCTTAGGCCTTAGGGGCGGGGACACTGAAGCTTTCTTT

size: -
D: -
V: TRBV29-1
J: TRBJ1-1
CDR3: CSVQAFLNTEAFF
DNA: TGCAGCGTTCAAGCTTTTCTAAACACTGAAGCTTTCTTT

size: -
D: -
V: TRBV28
J: TRBJ1-2
CDR3: CASSAGSTYGYTF
DNA: TGTGCCAGCAGTGCAGGGTCCACCTATGGCTACACCTTC

size: -
D: TRBD2
V: TRBV28
J: TRBJ2-1
CDR3: CASWTSGIGNEQFF
DNA: TGTGCCAGTTGGACTAGCGGGATCGGGAATGAGCAGTTCTTC

size: -
D: TRBD1
V: TRBV5-4
J: TRBJ1-1
CDR3: CAGTGGVWDTEAFF
DNA: TGTGCCGGGACAGGGGGTGTATGGGACACTGAAGCTTTCTTT

size: -
D: TRBD1
V: TRBV28
J: TRBJ1-3
CDR3: CASNEGTASGNTIYF
DNA: TGTGCCAGCAATGAGGGGACAGCCTCTGGAAACACCATATATTTT

size: -
D: TRBD1
V: TRBV5-1
J: TRBJ2-7
CDR3: CASSWGQAYEQYF
DNA: TGCGCCAGCAGCTGGGGACAGGCCTACGAGCAGTACTTC

size: -
D: -
V: TRBV29-1
J: TRBJ1-1
CDR3: CSVESPVNTEAFF
DNA: TGCAGCGTTGAAAGTCCGGTGAACACTGAAGCTTTCTTT

size: -
D: TRBD1
V: TRBV10-3
J: TRBJ2-7
CDR3: CAISEPGTGGDYEQYF
DNA: TGTGCCATCAGTGAGCCCGGGACAGGGGGCGACTACGAGCAGTACTTC

size: -
D: -
V: TRBV23-1
J: TRBJ1-3
CDR3: CASSQPVSGNTIYF
DNA: TGCGCCAGCAGTCAACCGGTGTCTGGAAACACCATATATTTT

size: -
D: TRBD1
V: TRBV5-1
J: TRBJ1-4
CDR3: CASSLPGQGLSEKLFF
DNA: TGCGCCAGCAGCTTACCGGGACAGGGTTTAAGCGAAAAACTGTTTTTT

size: -
D: TRBD1
V: TRBV19
J: TRBJ1-5
CDR3: CASSTGQISNQPQHF
DNA: TGTGCCAGTAGTACGGGACAGATTAGCAATCAGCCCCAGCATTTT

size: -
D: TRBD2
V: TRBV7-8
J: TRBJ2-1
CDR3: CASSGLANNEQFF
DNA: TGTGCCAGCAGCGGACTAGCGAACAATGAGCAGTTCTTC

size: -
D: -
V: TRBV9
J: TRBJ2-7
CDR3: CASSVDAGPYEQYF
DNA: TGTGCCAGCAGCGTAGACGCGGGACCCTACGAGCAGTACTTC

size: -
D: TRBD1
V: TRBV5-1
J: TRBJ1-4
CDR3: CASSSQGAGKLFF
DNA: TGCGCCAGCAGCTCACAGGGGGCGGGAAAACTGTTTTTT

size: few
D: -
V: TRBV25-1
J: TRBJ1-3
CDR3: CASSEERRGIGNTIYF
DNA: TGTGCCAGCAGTGAGGAGCGCAGGGGAATAGGAAACACCATATATTTT

size: -
D: TRBD1
V: TRBV12-5
J: TRBJ2-3
CDR3: CASAKGQGATDTQYF
DNA: TGTGCTAGTGCCAAGGGACAGGGGGCTACAGATACGCAGTATTTT

size: once
D: -
V: TRBV28
J: TRBJ2-1
CDR3: CASGGRGYNEQFF
DNA: TGTGCCAGCGGGGGCCGGGGTTACAATGAGCAGTTCTTC

size: -
D: TRBD2
V: TRBV4-3
J: TRBJ2-3
CDR3: CASSQRLAGVVGTDTQYF
DNA: TGCGCCAGCAGCCAAAGACTAGCGGGAGTTGTTGGGACAGATACGCAGTATTTT

size: -
D: -
V: TRBV25-1
J: TRBJ2-5
CDR3: CASSNQGGEGQETQYF
DNA: TGTGCCAGCAGTAATCAGGGAGGAGAGGGCCAAGAGACCCAGTACTTC

size: -
D: -
V: TRBV5-5
J: TRBJ2-7
CDR3: CASSLGLVNYEQYF
DNA: TGTGCCAGCAGCTTGGGACTAGTCAACTACGAGCAGTACTTC

size: -
D: -
V: TRBV6-2/TRBV6-3
J: TRBJ1-1
CDR3: CASSQGTSWAEAFF
DNA: TGTGCCAGCAGCCAAGGGACTTCCTGGGCTGAAGCTTTCTTT

size: -
D: TRBD2
V: TRBV30
J: TRBJ2-1
CDR3: CAWAPTSGRRNEQFF
DNA: TGTGCATGGGCCCCGACTAGCGGGAGGAGGAATGAGCAGTTCTTC

size: -
D: -
V: TRBV4-3
J: TRBJ2-1
CDR3: CASSQDFAEAGYNEQFF
DNA: TGCGCCAGCAGCCAAGATTTCGCGGAGGCCGGGTACAATGAGCAGTTCTTC

size: once
D: -
V: TRBV5-1
J: TRBJ2-2
CDR3: CASSLDRLRPGELFF
DNA: TGCGCCAGCAGCTTGGACAGGCTTAGGCCCGGGGAGCTGTTTTTT

size: -
D: -
V: TRBV30
J: TRBJ1-5
CDR3: CAWSEGLDQPQHF
DNA: TGTGCCTGGAGTGAAGGGTTAGATCAGCCCCAGCATTTT

size: -
D: -
V: TRBV19
J: TRBJ1-1
CDR3: CASSIQGGSTEAFF
DNA: TGTGCCAGTAGTATTCAGGGAGGGAGCACTGAAGCTTTCTTT

size: -
D: -
V: TRBV7-9
J: TRBJ2-5
CDR3: CASSLGGGGETQYF
DNA: TGTGCCAGCAGCTTAGGTGGAGGGGGAGAGACCCAGTACTTC

size: -
D: -
V: TRBV6-5
J: TRBJ2-1
CDR3: CATLNRGRGGNEQFF
DNA: TGTGCCACCCTGAACAGGGGGCGCGGGGGGAATGAGCAGTTCTTC